The 7 T cell receptor beta chains given below trace back to one sample, sequenced in a study of regulatory T cells in long-lasting Graves disease. Building of the TCR beta libraries involved iRepertoire HTBI primers and Arm-PCR of CDR3 regions. TCRdb analysed the multiplex PCR reads with MiXCR anew, one entry per CDR3 protein. The profile shows approximately 460,000 distinct CDR3 sequences, about a sixth of them singletons. Time point indicated: newly diagnosed GD, antithyroid drugs for less than 3 months. The TCR library was made from RNA extracted from PBMCs. This sample also appeared in a second study, on T cells in Graves' hyperthyroidism and ophthalmopathy.

Sequenced here: peripheral blood mononuclear cells (PBMCs), sampled at new diagnosis, from a patient treated with antithyroid drugs. All receptors derive from a woman in her twenties or thirties with Graves disease.

This clonotype was observed many times. The chain employs TRBV30 and TRBJ1-4, with TRBD1 matching over 9 bases. The CDR3 totals 15 residues. The V segment lost 1 base and the J segment 6 bases; nucleotides outside the gene matches: 6. Per germline, CDR1 GTSNPN and CDR2 SVGIG (reference sequence). CDR3 in amino acids: CAWSDSGTGYEKLFF. The CDR3 DNA is TGTGCCTGGAGTGACTCCGGGACAGGGTATGAAAAACTGTTTTTT.

The chain couples TRBV20-1 to TRBJ2-5; the D gene is possibly TRBD2 (5 bases). In germline, CDR1 is DFQATT, CDR2 SNEGSKA (reference sequence). Trimming removed 4 bases from V and 0 bases from J, with 15 bases in between. CDR3 size: 15 residues. CDR3 sequence reads: CSAKGESGHQETQYF. In DNA form, the CDR3 reads TGCAGTGCTAAGGGCGAAAGCGGACACCAAGAGACCCAGTACTTC.

As for this clonotype: This may be a read error: a much more frequent sequence differs by one nucleotide. The chain recombines TRBV11-2 with TRBJ1-1, with 8 bases aligning to TRBD1. Germline V lookup: CDR1 SGHAT, CDR2 FQNNGV. The CDR3 loop spans 14 amino acids. CDR3 loop: CVSSFGQGYTEAFF. The CDR3 DNA sequence: TGTGTCAGCAGCTTTGGACAGGGATACACTGAAGCTTTCTTT.

Comment on this clonotype: A read error likely explains this, since a far larger clone differs by one base. The conserved closing phenylalanine or tryptophan is absent in this CDR3, likely reflecting a read error. The V call is TRBV11-3, the J call TRBJ2-5; TRBD2 matches at 8 bases. CDR3 length equals 16 residues. Germline values: CDR1 SGHNT, CDR2 YENEEA. Trimming removed 6 bases from V and 2 bases from J; junction bases left unmatched: 11. CDR3 sequence reads: CASSLYGSGAQETQYL. CDR3 DNA: TGTGCCAGCAGTTTATATGGTAGCGGGGCGCAAGAGACCCAGTACCTC.

The chain employs TRBV10-3 and TRBJ2-1; D gene uncertain. Deletions cut 7 bases from V and 6 bases from J, with 7 bases between. The germline V gene encodes CDR1 ENHRY and CDR2 SYGVKD. This CDR3 spans 11 amino acids. CDR3 residues: CAINRGNEQFF. Here the CDR3 DNA reads TGTGCCATCAACCGTGGCAATGAGCAGTTCTTC.

The table lists this clonotype with a few counts. The chain employs TRBV19 and TRBJ2-5, with unresolved D. The CDR3 length is 13 residues. V shed 5 bases and J shed 5 bases, with 12 bases lying between them. From germline, CDR1 is LNHDA and CDR2 SQIVND (reference sequence). The CDR3 region has the DNA TGTGCCAGTAGTCCCCTAGGAGTGGAGACCCAGTACTTC. Its protein is CASSPLGVETQYF. Using reference TRBV19 and TRBJ2-5 for the parts outside the CDR3, the full variable domain is DGGITQSPKYLFRKEGQNVTLSCEQNLNHDAMYWYRQDPGQGLRLIYYSQIVNDFQKGDIAEGYSVSREKKESFPLTVTSAQKNPTAFYLCASSPLGVETQYFGPGTRLLVL.

J is TRBJ2-7 and V is TRBV7-9, with D uncertain. Germline V gives CDR1 SEHNR, CDR2 FQNEAQ (reference sequence). This CDR3 has 15 residues. V was trimmed by 4 bases and J by 4 bases, leaving 17 bases between them. CDR3 residues: CASSYVLVGPYEQYF. CDR3 nucleotide sequence: TGTGCCAGCAGCTATGTATTGGTCGGACCTTACGAGCAGTACTTC.